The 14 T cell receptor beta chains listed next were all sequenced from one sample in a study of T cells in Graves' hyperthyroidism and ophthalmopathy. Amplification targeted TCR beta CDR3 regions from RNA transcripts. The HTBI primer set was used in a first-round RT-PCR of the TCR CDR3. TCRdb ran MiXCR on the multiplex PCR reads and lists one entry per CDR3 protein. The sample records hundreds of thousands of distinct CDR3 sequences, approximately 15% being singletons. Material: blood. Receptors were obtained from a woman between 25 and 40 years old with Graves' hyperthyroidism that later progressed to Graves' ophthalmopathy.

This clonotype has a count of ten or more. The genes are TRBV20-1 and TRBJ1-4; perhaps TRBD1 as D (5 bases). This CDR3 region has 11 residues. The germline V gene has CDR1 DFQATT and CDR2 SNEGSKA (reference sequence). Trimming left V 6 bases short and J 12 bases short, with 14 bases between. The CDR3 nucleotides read TGCAGTGCCACGGGGCAGTCTGAACTGTTTTTT. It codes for CSATGQSELFF.

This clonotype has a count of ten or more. CDR3: CAIKGIMAGGTDTQYF. Written as DNA, the CDR3 is TGTGCCATCAAGGGGATCATGGCAGGGGGCACAGATACGCAGTATTTT. V is TRBV10-3 and J is TRBJ2-3; maybe TRBD1 (6 bases). The CDR3 has 16 amino acids. Germline V gene data show CDR1 as ENHRY and CDR2 as SYGVKD. Trimming took off 7 bases at V and 1 base at J, with 18 bases between the two ends.

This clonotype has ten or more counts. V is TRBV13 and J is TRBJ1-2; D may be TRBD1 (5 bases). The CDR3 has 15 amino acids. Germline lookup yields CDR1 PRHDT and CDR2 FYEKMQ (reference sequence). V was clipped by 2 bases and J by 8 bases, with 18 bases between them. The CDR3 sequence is CASSLSGREELGYTF. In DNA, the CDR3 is TGTGCCAGCAGCTTAAGTGGCAGGGAGGAATTGGGCTACACCTTC.

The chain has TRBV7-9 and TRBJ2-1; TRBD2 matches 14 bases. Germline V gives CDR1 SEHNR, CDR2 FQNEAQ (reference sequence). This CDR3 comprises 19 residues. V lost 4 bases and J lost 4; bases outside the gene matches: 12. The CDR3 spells CASSSALGLAGASYNEQFF. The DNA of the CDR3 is TGTGCCAGCAGCTCGGCCCTGGGACTAGCGGGGGCTTCATACAATGAGCAGTTCTTC.

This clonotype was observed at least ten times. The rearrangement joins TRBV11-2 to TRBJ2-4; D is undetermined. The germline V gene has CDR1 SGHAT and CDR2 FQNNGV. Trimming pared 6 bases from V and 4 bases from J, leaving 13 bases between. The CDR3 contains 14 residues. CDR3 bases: TGTGCCAGCAGAGATCTCGGACGGAAAAACATTCAGTACTTC. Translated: CASRDLGRKNIQYF.

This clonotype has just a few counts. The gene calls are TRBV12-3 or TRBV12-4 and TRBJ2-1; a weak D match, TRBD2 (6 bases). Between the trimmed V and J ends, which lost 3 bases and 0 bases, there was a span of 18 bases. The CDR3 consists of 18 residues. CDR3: CASSLGLGRPSSYNEQFF. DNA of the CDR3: TGTGCCAGCAGTTTGGGCCTTGGGAGGCCGAGCTCCTACAATGAGCAGTTCTTC.

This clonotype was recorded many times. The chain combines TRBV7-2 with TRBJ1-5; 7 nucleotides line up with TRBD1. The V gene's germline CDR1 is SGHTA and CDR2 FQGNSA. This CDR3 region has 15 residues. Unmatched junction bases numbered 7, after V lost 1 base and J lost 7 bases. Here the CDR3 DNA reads TGTGCCAGCAGCTTAGAGGCAGGGGGTCGACAGCCCCAGCATTTT. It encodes CASSLEAGGRQPQHF.

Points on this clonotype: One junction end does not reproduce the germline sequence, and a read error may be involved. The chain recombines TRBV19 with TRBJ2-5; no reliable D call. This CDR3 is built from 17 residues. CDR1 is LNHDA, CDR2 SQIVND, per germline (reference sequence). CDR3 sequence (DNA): TGTGCCAATAGTCCCAGCAAAGCCCCGTCTGGGGAAGAGACCCAGTACTTC. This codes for CANSPSKAPSGEETQYF. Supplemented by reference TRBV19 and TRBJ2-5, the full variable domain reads DGGITQSPKYLFRKEGQNVTLSCEQNLNHDAMYWYRQDPGQGLRLIYYSQIVNDFQKGDIAEGYSVSREKKESFPLTVTSAQKNPTAFYLCANSPSKAPSGEETQYFGPGTRLLVL.

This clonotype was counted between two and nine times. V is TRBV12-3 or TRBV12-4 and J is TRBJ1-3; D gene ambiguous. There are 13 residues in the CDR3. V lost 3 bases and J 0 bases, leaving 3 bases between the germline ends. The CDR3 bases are TGTGCCAGCAGTTTCAACTCTGGAAACACCATATATTTT. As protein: CASSFNSGNTIYF.

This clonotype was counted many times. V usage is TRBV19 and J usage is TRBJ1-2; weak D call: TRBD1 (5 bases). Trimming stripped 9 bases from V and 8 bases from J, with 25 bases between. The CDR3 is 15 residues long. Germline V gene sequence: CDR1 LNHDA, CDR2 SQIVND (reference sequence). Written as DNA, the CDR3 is TGTGCCAGCCTTTCCTCCGGGGCCTCCTTGTACGGCTACACCTTC. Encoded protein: CASLSSGASLYGYTF.

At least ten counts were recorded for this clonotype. CDR3 in amino acids: CASSRRGVPFSGANVLTF. In DNA, the CDR3 is TGTGCCAGCAGTCGGAGGGGAGTTCCCTTCTCTGGGGCCAACGTCCTGACTTTC. The chain uses TRBV11-2 and TRBJ2-6; weak D call: TRBD2 (6 bases). V gave up 6 bases and J gave up 0 bases, with 18 bases separating them. The CDR3 has 18 residues. Germline CDR1 reads SGHAT; CDR2 reads FQNNGV.

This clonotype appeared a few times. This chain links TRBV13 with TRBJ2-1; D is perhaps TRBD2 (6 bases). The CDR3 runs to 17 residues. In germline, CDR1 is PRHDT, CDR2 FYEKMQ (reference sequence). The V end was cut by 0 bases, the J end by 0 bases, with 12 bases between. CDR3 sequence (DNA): TGTGCCAGCAGCTTAGGCCTGGGGAGGCCCTCCTACAATGAGCAGTTCTTC. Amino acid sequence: CASSLGLGRPSYNEQFF.

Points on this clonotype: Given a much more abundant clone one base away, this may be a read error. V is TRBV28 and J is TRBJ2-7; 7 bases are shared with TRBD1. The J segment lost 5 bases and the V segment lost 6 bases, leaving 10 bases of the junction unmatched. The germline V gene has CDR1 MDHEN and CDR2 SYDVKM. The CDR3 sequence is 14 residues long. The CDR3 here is CASRPYRGPHEQYF. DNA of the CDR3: TGTGCCAGCAGACCCTACAGGGGACCCCACGAGCAGTACTTC.

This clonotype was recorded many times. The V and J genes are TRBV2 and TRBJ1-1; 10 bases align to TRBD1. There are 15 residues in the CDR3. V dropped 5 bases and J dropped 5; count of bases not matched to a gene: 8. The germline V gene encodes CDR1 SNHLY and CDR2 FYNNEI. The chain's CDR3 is CASSLRGGQGTEAFF. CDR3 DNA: TGTGCCAGCAGTCTAAGGGGGGGACAGGGGACTGAAGCTTTCTTT.